The 21 T cell receptor beta chains in this list originate from one sample, sequenced in a study of T cell clusters in autoimmune cytopenias. TRB was amplified by touch-down multiplex PCR, primer pools A and B combined. Using the multiplex PCR reads, TCRdb records one entry per CDR3 protein without DNA. Its table lists 9,500 to 15,000 distinct CDR3 sequences. TRB amplification used approximately 250 ng of peripheral blood genomic DNA. Another study also made use of these data, one on T cell repertoires in aging, cancer and after chemotherapy.

Sequencing was carried out using peripheral blood. The receptor set was obtained from a human donor in good health.

This chain connects TRBV7-9 to TRBJ2-5. The CDR3 contains 12 residues. CDR1 is SEHNR, CDR2 FQNEAQ, per germline (reference sequence). The CDR3 is CASSLGQETQYF.

The V call is TRBV18, the J call TRBJ2-2; TCRdb indicates TRBD1, and absent DNA this call remains unverified. Germline values: CDR1 KGHSH, CDR2 LQKENI. This CDR3 region has 16 residues. The CDR3 spells CASSRTGTGTTGELFF.

The V gene is TRBV5-1, the J gene TRBJ2-2. CDR3 length equals 13 residues. From germline, CDR1 is SGHRS and CDR2 YFSETQ. CDR3 sequence reads: CASSLSPTGELFF.

CDR3 sequence: CASSLRGATYNSPLHF. The rearrangement links TRBV5-6 to TRBJ1-6; TCRdb designates TRBD1, a call that cannot be tested without DNA. Germline values: CDR1 SGHDT, CDR2 YYEEEE. This CDR3 is built from 16 residues.

By frequency, this clonotype is medium-sized. This chain connects TRBV13 to TRBJ2-7; TCRdb's assignment of TRBD2 cannot be checked, as there is no DNA. Germline V gene lookup returns CDR1 PRHDT and CDR2 FYEKMQ (reference sequence). The CDR3 sequence is 13 residues long. CDR3 loop: CASSHGGDYEQYF. Using reference TRBV13 and TRBJ2-7 for the parts outside the CDR3, the full variable domain is AAGVIQSPRHLIKEKRETATLKCYPIPRHDTVYWYQQGPGQDPQFLISFYEKMQSDKGSIPDRFSAQQFSDYHSELNMSSLELGDSALYFCASSHGGDYEQYFGPGTRLTVT.

The chain combines TRBV20-1 with TRBJ1-3. Germline loops: CDR1 DFQATT, CDR2 SNEGSKA (reference sequence). The CDR3 has 15 residues. The chain's CDR3 is CSAFPRWPGGNTIYF.

V is TRBV11-3 and J is TRBJ2-7; the TCRdb D gene call, TRBD1, has no DNA to confirm it. Germline-derived CDR1 and CDR2 are SGHNT and YENEEA. The CDR3 covers 15 residues. CDR3 protein: CASSPAGTGEYEQYF.

The chain uses TRBV28 and TRBJ1-4. CDR1 MDHEN and CDR2 SYDVKM come from the germline V gene. The CDR3 runs to 16 residues. The CDR3 reads CASSFYQGQTNEKLFF.

J is TRBJ1-5 and V is TRBV19; the TCRdb call, TRBD1, lacks DNA for checking. The germline CDR1 and CDR2 sequences are LNHDA and SQIVND (reference sequence). The CDR3 extends over 13 amino acids. This chain's CDR3 is CASSGTGNQPQHF. The full variable domain, its missing parts supplied by reference TRBV19 and TRBJ1-5, is DGGITQSPKYLFRKEGQNVTLSCEQNLNHDAMYWYRQDPGQGLRLIYYSQIVNDFQKGDIAEGYSVSREKKESFPLTVTSAQKNPTAFYLCASSGTGNQPQHFGDGTRLSIL.

Judged by frequency, this clonotype is medium-sized (0.01 to 0.1%). The rearrangement joins TRBV7-2 to TRBJ1-1; TCRdb's D call, TRBD1, is unchecked because there is no DNA. The CDR3 has 14 amino acids. CDR1 is SGHTA and CDR2 is FQGNSA in the germline V gene. The CDR3 region is CASSLARGDTEAFF. Filled out from reference TRBV7-2 and TRBJ1-1, the complete variable domain reads GAGVSQSPSNKVTEKGKDVELRCDPISGHTALYWYRQSLGQGLEFLIYFQGNSAPDKSGLPSDRFSAERTGGSVSTLTIQRTQQEDSAVYLCASSLARGDTEAFFGQGTRLTVV.

The chain joins TRBV4-3 to TRBJ2-1; the TRBD2 assignment by TCRdb is unverifiable without DNA. CDR1 and CDR2 from the germline V gene are LGHNA and YSLEER. The CDR3 runs 17 residues. CDR3 amino acids: CASSLRLPSGSYNEQFF.

V and J are TRBV6-5 and TRBJ2-1; TCRdb selects TRBD1, and the lack of DNA leaves this call unchecked. The CDR3 totals 13 residues. CDR1 and CDR2 from the germline V gene are MNHEY and SVGAGI. This chain's CDR3 is CASLSGRYNEQFF.

V usage is TRBV5-1 and J usage is TRBJ2-3; TCRdb calls TRBD2, which cannot be checked without DNA. The germline gives CDR1 SGHRS, CDR2 YFSETQ. The CDR3 length is 14 residues. The CDR3: CASSPRVPTDTQYF.

This clonotype is labeled medium-sized based on frequency. The rearrangement joins TRBV6-1 to TRBJ1-2; TCRdb's assignment of TRBD1 cannot be checked, as there is no DNA. Germline V gene sequence: CDR1 MNHNS, CDR2 SASEGT. This CDR3 is 14 amino acids long. The CDR3 sequence: CASSPWGRGNGYTF.

This clonotype is medium-sized by frequency. V usage is TRBV20-1 and J usage is TRBJ1-2. The germline CDR1 and CDR2 sequences are DFQATT and SNEGSKA (reference sequence). The CDR3 has 12 residues. The CDR3 region is CSAQFGVEGYTF.

The genes are TRBV6-1 and TRBJ1-1. In germline, CDR1 is MNHNS, CDR2 SASEGT. The CDR3 is made up of 17 amino acids. The CDR3 loop is CASYGTMRVPMNTEAFF.

The chain links TRBV12-3 or TRBV12-4 to TRBJ2-3. This CDR3 region has 15 residues. The CDR3 is CASSQRLTFTDTQYF.

V usage is TRBV15 and J usage is TRBJ2-6; as DNA is missing, the TRBD1 call by TCRdb cannot be tested. Germline V gene sequence: CDR1 LNHNV, CDR2 YYDKDF (reference sequence). The CDR3 covers 16 residues. The CDR3 is CATSPRQGLEANVLTF. Drawing the rest from reference TRBV15 and TRBJ2-6, the complete variable domain is DAMVIQNPRYQVTQFGKPVTLSCSQTLNHNVMYWYQQKSSQAPKLLFHYYDKDFNNEADTPDNFQSRRPNTSFCFLDIRSPGLGDTAMYLCATSPRQGLEANVLTFGAGSRLTVL.

V is TRBV7-2 and J is TRBJ2-2. Per germline, CDR1 SGHTA and CDR2 FQGNSA. This CDR3 has 16 residues. CDR3 loop: CASSLQGFANTGELFF.

V is TRBV6-2 or TRBV6-3 and J is TRBJ2-7. CDR3 length equals 17 residues. CDR1 is MNHEY and CDR2 is SVGEGT in the germline V gene. CDR3 amino acids: CASSYSRTAGGSYEQYF.

V gene TRBV5-1 combines with J gene TRBJ1-1; TCRdb returns TRBD1, unconfirmable since there is no DNA. This CDR3 spans 16 amino acids. Germline V gene lookup returns CDR1 SGHRS and CDR2 YFSETQ. This chain's CDR3 is CASSLGSWDVNTEAFF.